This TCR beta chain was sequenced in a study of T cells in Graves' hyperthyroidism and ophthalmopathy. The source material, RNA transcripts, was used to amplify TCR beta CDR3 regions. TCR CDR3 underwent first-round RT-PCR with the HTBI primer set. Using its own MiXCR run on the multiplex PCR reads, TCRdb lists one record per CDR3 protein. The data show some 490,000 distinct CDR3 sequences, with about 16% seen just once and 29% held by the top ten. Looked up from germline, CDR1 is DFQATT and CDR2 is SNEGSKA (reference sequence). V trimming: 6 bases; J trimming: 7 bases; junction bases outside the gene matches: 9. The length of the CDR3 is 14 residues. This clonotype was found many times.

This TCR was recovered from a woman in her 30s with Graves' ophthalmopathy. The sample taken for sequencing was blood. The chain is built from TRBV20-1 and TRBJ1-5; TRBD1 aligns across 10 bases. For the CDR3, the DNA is TGCAGTGCCCCGGGACAGGGGTCCATCCAGCCCCAGCATTTT. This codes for CSAPGQGSIQPQHF.